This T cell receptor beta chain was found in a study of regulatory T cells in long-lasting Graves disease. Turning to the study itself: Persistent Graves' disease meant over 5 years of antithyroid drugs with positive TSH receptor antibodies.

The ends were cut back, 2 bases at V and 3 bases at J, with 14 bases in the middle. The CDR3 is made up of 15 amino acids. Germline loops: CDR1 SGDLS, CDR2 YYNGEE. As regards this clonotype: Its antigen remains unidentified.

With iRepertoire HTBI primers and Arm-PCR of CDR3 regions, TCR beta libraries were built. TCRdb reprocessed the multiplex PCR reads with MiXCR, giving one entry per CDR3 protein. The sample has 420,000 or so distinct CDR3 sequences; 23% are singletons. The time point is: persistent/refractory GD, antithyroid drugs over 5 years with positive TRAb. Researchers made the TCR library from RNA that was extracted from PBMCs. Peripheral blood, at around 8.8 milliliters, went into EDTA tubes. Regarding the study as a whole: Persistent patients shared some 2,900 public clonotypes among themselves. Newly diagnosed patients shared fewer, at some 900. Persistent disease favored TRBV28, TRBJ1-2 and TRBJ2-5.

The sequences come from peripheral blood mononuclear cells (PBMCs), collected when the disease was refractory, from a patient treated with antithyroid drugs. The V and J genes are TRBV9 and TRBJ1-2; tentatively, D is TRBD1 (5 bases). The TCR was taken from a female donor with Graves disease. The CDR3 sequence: CASSVFRDAYYGYTF. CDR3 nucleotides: TGTGCCAGCAGCGTCTTCCGGGACGCATACTATGGCTACACCTTC.